These 4 T cell receptor beta chains came from one sample sequenced in a study of blood T cell repertoires in COVID-19 (dated by TCRdb to 2018 to 2021). Receptor amplification or capture employed the immunoSEQ multiplex PCR assay. The table comes from immuneACCESS by way of TCRdb, which keeps in-frame sequences with V and J called. Part of the clones is missing from these tables; in studies checked, under half for an unresolved V gene and the rest for unknown reasons. The sample profile shows roughly 130,000 clones; about 85% of them were found once. Of the sample, more than 2.5% falls within the top ten clones. The specimen sequenced was peripheral blood. The receptors were gathered from a human donor with COVID-19, enrolled during active disease. The donor label of this sample is uncertain.

The chain links TRBV28 to TRBJ1-1; D possibly corresponds to TRBD1 (5 bases). Trimming cost V 6 bases and J 6 bases, with 14 bases left between them. This CDR3 comprises 13 residues. CDR1 and CDR2 (germline): MDHEN, SYDVKM. The CDR3 nucleotides are TGTGCCAGCAGAGTGCAGGGCGGCGCTGAAGCTTTCTTT. Its translation: CASRVQGGAEAFF.

The gene calls are TRBV7-9 and TRBJ1-6; tentatively, D is TRBD1 (5 bases). CDR3 length: 17 amino acids. The germline gives CDR1 SEHNR, CDR2 FQNEAQ (reference sequence). V was pared by 1 base and J by 0 bases, with 10 bases between. CDR3 nucleotides: TGTGCCAGCAGCTTAGGTCGGGGGAGCTCCTATAATTCACCCCTCCACTTT. Its protein is CASSLGRGSSYNSPLHF. Full variable domain (rest looked up from reference TRBV7-9 and TRBJ1-6): DTGVSQNPRHKITKRGQNVTFRCDPISEHNRLYWYRQTLGQGPEFLTYFQNEAQLEKSRLLSDRFSAERPKGSFSTLEIQRTEQGDSAMYLCASSLGRGSSYNSPLHFGNGTRLTVT.

The J gene is TRBJ1-1, the V gene TRBV15; maybe TRBD1 (6 bases). CDR3 length: 14 residues. CDR1 and CDR2 (germline): LNHNV, YYDKDF (reference sequence). V was pared by 1 base and J by 10 bases, with 16 bases between. The CDR3 nucleotides read TGTGCCACCAGCAGAGGTGGGACACTCGATAGAGCTTTCTTT. It encodes CATSRGGTLDRAFF.

The V and J genes are TRBV10-3 and TRBJ1-5, with no clear D. Germline lookup yields CDR1 ENHRY and CDR2 SYGVKD. Deletions cut 3 bases from V and 2 bases from J, with 5 bases between. The CDR3 is 13 amino acids. The CDR3 bases are TGTGCCATCAGTGACCAGGGCAATCAGCCCCAGCATTTT. Protein: CAISDQGNQPQHF.